The clone carrying this T cell receptor (beta chain) was observed a few times. Its antigen is as yet unknown. This record belongs to a study of cytomegalovirus exposure and HLA in healthy donors. Study-wide results and caveats: Presence/absence analysis assumed near-uniform sequencing depth across donors.

The CDR3 runs 12 residues. The germline CDR1 and CDR2 sequences are MNHNY and SVGAGI (reference sequence). V was pared by 3 bases and J by 6 bases, with 8 bases between. In the PCR, 60 Vbeta and 13 Jbeta primers were used. TCRdb's table, derived via immunoSEQ multiplex PCR, lists solely in-frame clones and lacks some. The repertoire holds 200,000 to 250,000 clones, roughly 89% seen once, with roughly 1% in the top ten. This TCR came from a woman under 30 in good health and CMV-seronegative. Material for sequencing was PBMCs. V gene TRBV6-6 combines with J gene TRBJ1-1, with D possibly matching TRBD1 (6 bases). The CDR3: CASSYQGSEAFF. Written as DNA, the CDR3 is TGTGCCAGCAGTTATCAGGGGTCTGAAGCTTTCTTT.